The 9 T cell receptor beta chains reported below all come from one sample, sequenced in a study of shared clonotypes between healthy human individuals. Sequenced by immunoSEQ multiplex PCR; TCRdb stores in-frame clones only, minus some. Of approximately 620,000 clones in the sample, around 97% are singletons; the top ten hold approximately 0.057%. The sequencing input was naive CD4+ T cells sorted from blood. Subset specified: CD45RA+ positively selected. The origin of the receptors is a woman aged 30 to 39 in good health.

The rearrangement joins TRBV10-3 to TRBJ2-1, with TRBD2 identical over 8 bases. Looked up from germline, CDR1 is ENHRY and CDR2 is SYGVKD. The CDR3 loop spans 16 amino acids. V gave up 6 bases and J gave up 0 bases; unmatched junction bases: 7. The CDR3 loop reads CAISVSGTSSYNEQFF. The CDR3 DNA reads TGTGCCATCAGCGTTTCCGGGACTAGCTCCTACAATGAGCAGTTCTTC.

The rearrangement joins TRBV19 to TRBJ2-3; maybe TRBD1 (5 bases). Germline CDR1 reads LNHDA; CDR2 reads SQIVND (reference sequence). V lost 3 bases, J lost 3 bases, and 13 bases lay in between. The CDR3 has 15 residues. Written as DNA, the CDR3 is TGTGCCAGTAGTATCGGACAAATCGGGACAGATACGCAGTATTTT. Amino acids: CASSIGQIGTDTQYF.

The chain links TRBV14 to TRBJ2-1; the D gene is possibly TRBD1 (5 bases). There are 14 residues in the CDR3. V gave up 0 bases and J gave up 9 bases, with 12 bases separating them. CDR1 and CDR2 from the germline V gene are SGHDN and FVKESK. The CDR3 sequence: CASSQDSGHREQFF. The CDR3 DNA is TGTGCCAGCAGCCAAGATTCAGGGCATCGTGAGCAGTTCTTC.

This clone was counted a single time. The chain carries TRBV14 and TRBJ1-1; TRBD1 agrees at 8 bases. Germline CDR1 and CDR2: SGHDN and FVKESK. The J segment lost 5 bases and the V segment lost 4 bases, leaving 6 bases of the junction unmatched. The CDR3 is 14 amino acids. The CDR3 DNA sequence: TGTGCCAGCAGCCCGGGACAGGTGGGTACTGAAGCTTTCTTT. Its translation: CASSPGQVGTEAFF.

This chain joins TRBV7-6 and TRBJ2-2, with 9 bases lining up with TRBD1. The CDR3 loop spans 16 amino acids. The V gene's germline CDR1 is SGHVS and CDR2 FNYEAQ. The J segment lost 4 bases and the V segment lost 1 base, leaving 4 bases of the junction unmatched. The CDR3 loop reads CASSLDGQGPTGELFF. The DNA for the CDR3 is TGTGCCAGCAGCTTAGATGGACAGGGGCCCACCGGGGAGCTGTTTTTT.

With regard to this clone: Other DNA sequences within the sample encode an identical CDR3. J is TRBJ1-1 and V is TRBV5-1; no definite D call. The CDR3 totals 11 residues. CDR1 SGHRS and CDR2 YFSETQ come from the germline V gene. Trimming took off 3 bases at V and 2 bases at J, with 2 bases between the two ends. The CDR3 DNA reads as TGCGCCAGCAGCTCTAACACTGAAGCTTTCTTT. It translates to CASSSNTEAFF.

The CDR3 sequence is CATDSEGRATNEQFF. Written as DNA, the CDR3 is TGTGCCACCGACTCTGAGGGGAGGGCCACGAATGAGCAGTTCTTC. The chain combines TRBV19 with TRBJ2-1, with 7 bases aligning to TRBD2. With V trimmed by 10 bases and J by 7 bases, 16 bases remained unmatched. This CDR3 has 15 residues. Germline V gives CDR1 LNHDA, CDR2 SQIVND (reference sequence).

V gene TRBV5-1 combines with J gene TRBJ2-1, with D uncertain. There are 15 residues in the CDR3. Germline CDR1 SGHRS, CDR2 YFSETQ. The germline V and J ends were trimmed by 0 bases and 0 bases, with 7 bases remaining between them. Written as DNA, the CDR3 is TGCGCCAGCAGCTTGGTGGCTAGCTCCTACAATGAGCAGTTCTTC. Amino acid sequence: CASSLVASSYNEQFF.

The genes are TRBV2 and TRBJ2-7; D is possibly TRBD2 (5 bases). Trimming took 5 bases from V and 0 from J, leaving 8 bases between them. CDR3 length: 13 amino acids. Germline CDR1 is SNHLY and CDR2 is FYNNEI. The DNA for the CDR3 is TGTGCCAGCAGTAGCGGCCCCTCCTACGAGCAGTACTTC. As protein: CASSSGPSYEQYF.